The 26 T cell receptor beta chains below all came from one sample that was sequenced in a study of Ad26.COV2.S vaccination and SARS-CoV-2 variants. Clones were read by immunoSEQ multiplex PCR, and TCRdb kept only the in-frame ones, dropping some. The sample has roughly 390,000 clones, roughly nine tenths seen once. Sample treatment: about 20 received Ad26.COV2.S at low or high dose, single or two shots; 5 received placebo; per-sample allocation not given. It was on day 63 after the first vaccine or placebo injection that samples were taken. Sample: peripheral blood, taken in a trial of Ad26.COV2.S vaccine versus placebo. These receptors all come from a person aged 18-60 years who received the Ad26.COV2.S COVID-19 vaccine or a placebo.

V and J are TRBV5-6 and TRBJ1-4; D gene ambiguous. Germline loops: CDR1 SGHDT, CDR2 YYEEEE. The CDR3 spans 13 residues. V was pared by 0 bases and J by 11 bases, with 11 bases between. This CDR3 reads CASSLGPNRKLFF. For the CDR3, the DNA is TGTGCCAGCAGCTTGGGACCGAATAGGAAACTGTTTTTT.

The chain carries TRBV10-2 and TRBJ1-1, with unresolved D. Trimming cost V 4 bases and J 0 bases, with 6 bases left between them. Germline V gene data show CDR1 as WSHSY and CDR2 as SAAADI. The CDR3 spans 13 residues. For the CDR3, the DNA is TGCGCCAGCAGTGCCGAGATGAACACTGAAGCTTTCTTT. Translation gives CASSAEMNTEAFF.

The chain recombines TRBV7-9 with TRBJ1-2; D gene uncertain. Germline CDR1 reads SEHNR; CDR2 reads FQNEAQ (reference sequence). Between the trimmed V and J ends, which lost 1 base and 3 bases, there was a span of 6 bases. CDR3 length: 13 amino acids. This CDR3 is CASSLDYDYGYTF. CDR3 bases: TGTGCCAGCAGCTTAGACTATGACTATGGCTACACCTTC.

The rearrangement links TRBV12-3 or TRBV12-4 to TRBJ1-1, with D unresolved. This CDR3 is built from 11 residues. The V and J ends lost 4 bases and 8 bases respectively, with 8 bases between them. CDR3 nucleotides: TGTGCCAGCAGTTGGGGAGGGGAAGCTTTCTTT. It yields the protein CASSWGGEAFF.

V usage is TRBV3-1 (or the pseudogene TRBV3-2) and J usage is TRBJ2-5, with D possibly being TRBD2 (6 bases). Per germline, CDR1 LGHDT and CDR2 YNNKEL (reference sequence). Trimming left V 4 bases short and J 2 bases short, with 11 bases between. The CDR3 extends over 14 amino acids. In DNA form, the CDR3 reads TGTGCCAGCAGCCCCAGACTAGATCAAGAGACCCAGTACTTC. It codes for CASSPRLDQETQYF.

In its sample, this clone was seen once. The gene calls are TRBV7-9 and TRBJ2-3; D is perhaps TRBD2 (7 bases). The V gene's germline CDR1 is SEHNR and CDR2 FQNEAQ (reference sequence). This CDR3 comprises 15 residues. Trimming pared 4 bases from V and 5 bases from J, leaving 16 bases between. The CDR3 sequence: CASSYERGGEDTQYF. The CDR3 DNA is TGTGCCAGCAGCTATGAGAGGGGGGGAGAAGATACGCAGTATTTT. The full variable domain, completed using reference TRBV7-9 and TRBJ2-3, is DTGVSQNPRHKITKRGQNVTFRCDPISEHNRLYWYRQTLGQGPEFLTYFQNEAQLEKSRLLSDRFSAERPKGSFSTLEIQRTEQGDSAMYLCASSYERGGEDTQYFGPGTRLTVL.

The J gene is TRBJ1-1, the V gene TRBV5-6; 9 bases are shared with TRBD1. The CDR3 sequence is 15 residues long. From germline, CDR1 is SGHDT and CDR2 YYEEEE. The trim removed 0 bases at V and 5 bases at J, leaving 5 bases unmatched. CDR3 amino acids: CASSLEQGAYTEAFF. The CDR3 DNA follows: TGTGCCAGCAGCTTGGAACAGGGGGCTTATACTGAAGCTTTCTTT.

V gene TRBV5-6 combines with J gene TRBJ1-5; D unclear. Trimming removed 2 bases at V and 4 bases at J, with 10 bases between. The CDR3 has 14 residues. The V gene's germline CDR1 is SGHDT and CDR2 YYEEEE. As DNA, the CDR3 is TGTGCCAGCAGCTTTCTAACAGAAAATCAGCCCCAGCATTTT. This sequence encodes CASSFLTENQPQHF.

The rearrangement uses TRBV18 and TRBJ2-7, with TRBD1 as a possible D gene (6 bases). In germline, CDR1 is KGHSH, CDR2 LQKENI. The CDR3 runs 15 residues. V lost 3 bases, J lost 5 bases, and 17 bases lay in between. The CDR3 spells CASSPASTGINEQYF. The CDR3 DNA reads TGTGCCAGCTCACCTGCCTCGACAGGCATCAACGAGCAGTACTTC.

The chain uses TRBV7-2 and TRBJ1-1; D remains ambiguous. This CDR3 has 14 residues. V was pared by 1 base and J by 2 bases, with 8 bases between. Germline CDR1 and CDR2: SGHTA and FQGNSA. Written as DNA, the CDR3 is TGTGCCAGCAGCTTAGACGGAGGTAACACTGAAGCTTTCTTT. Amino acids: CASSLDGGNTEAFF.

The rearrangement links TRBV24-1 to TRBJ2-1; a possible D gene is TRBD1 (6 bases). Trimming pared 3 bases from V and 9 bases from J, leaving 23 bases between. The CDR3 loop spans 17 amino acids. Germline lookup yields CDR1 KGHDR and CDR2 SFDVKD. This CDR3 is CATSDLTLGQGRGEQFF. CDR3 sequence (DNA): TGTGCCACCAGTGATCTGACCCTTGGTCAGGGGAGAGGTGAGCAGTTCTTC.

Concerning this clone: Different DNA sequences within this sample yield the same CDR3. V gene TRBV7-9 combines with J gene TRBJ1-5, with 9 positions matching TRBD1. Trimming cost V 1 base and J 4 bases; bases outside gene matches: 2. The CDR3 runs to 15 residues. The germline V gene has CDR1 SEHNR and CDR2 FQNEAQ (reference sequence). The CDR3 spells CASSLGTGVNQPQHF. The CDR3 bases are TGTGCCAGCAGCTTAGGGACAGGGGTTAATCAGCCCCAGCATTTT.

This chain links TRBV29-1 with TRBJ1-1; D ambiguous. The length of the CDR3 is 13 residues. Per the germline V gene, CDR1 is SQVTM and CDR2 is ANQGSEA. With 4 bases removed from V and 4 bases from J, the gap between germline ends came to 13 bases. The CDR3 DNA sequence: TGCAGCGTTGGGGGTACATTGAGCACTGAAGCTTTCTTT. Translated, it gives CSVGGTLSTEAFF.

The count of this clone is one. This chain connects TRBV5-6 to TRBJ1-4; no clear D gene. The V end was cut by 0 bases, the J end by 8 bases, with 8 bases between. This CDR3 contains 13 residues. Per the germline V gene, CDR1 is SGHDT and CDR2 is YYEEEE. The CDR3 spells CASSLGGEEKLFF. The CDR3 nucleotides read TGTGCCAGCAGCTTGGGCGGCGAGGAAAAACTGTTTTTT.

The CDR3 nucleotides are TGTGCCAGCAGCCCCGGTGTAGGTCGCTCCTACGAGCAGTACTTC. Translating gives CASSPGVGRSYEQYF. This rearrangement joins TRBV7-9 to TRBJ2-7; the D is unclear. The V gene's germline CDR1 is SEHNR and CDR2 FQNEAQ (reference sequence). The CDR3 has 15 amino acids. The V and J ends lost 5 bases and 0 bases respectively, with 14 bases between them.

CDR3 loop: CASIGQGSEAFF. The CDR3 coding sequence is TGTGCCAGCATTGGACAGGGGAGTGAAGCTTTCTTT. V usage is TRBV12-3 or TRBV12-4 and J usage is TRBJ1-1; TRBD1 matches 9 bases. This CDR3 is built from 12 residues. J gave up 7 bases and V 7 bases, and 4 bases lay outside the gene matches.

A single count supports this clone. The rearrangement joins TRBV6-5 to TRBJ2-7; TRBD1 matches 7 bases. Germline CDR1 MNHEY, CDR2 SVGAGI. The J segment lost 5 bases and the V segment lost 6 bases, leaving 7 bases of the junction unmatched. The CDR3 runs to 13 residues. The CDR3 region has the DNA TGTGCCAGCAGAGAGACAGGGTCCCACGAGCAGTACTTC. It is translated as CASRETGSHEQYF.

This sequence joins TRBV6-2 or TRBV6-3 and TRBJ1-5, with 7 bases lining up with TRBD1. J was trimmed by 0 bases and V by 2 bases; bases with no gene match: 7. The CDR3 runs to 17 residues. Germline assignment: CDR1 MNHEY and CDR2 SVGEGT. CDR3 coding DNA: TGTGCCAGCAGTTACGCGGGCGGACAGGTTAGCAATCAGCCCCAGCATTTT. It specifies CASSYAGGQVSNQPQHF.

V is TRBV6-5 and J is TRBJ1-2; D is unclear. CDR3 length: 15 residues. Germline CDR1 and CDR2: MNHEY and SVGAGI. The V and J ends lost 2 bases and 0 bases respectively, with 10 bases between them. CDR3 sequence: CASSYGYGANYGYTF. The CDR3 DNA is TGTGCCAGCAGTTACGGGTACGGAGCTAACTATGGCTACACCTTC.

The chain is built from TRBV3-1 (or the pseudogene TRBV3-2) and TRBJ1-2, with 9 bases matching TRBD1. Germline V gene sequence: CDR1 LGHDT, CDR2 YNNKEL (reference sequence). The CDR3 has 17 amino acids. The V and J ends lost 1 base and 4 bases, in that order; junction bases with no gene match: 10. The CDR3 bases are TGTGCCAGCAGCCAAGGCGACAGGGGGAATCCAGTCTATGGCTACACCTTC. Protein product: CASSQGDRGNPVYGYTF.

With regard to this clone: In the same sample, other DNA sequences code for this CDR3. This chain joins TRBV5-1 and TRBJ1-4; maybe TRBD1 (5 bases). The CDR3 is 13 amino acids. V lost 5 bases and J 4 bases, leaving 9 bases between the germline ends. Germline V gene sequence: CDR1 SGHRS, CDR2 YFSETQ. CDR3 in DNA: TGCGCCAGCAGGCAGGGAAGTAATGAAAAACTGTTTTTT. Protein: CASRQGSNEKLFF. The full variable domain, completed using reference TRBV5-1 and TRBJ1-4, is KAGVTQTPRYLIKTRGQQVTLSCSPISGHRSVSWYQQTPGQGLQFLFEYFSETQRNKGNFPGRFSGRQFSNSRSEMNVSTLELGDSALYLCASRQGSNEKLFFGSGTQLSVL.

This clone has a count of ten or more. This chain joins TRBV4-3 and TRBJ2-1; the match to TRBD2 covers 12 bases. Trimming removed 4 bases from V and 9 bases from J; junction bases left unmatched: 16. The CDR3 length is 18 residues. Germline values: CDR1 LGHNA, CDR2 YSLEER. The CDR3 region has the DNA TGCGCCAGCAGCCCGTCACTCTCTACTAGCGGGGGGCCGGGTGAGCAGTTCTTC. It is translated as CASSPSLSTSGGPGEQFF.

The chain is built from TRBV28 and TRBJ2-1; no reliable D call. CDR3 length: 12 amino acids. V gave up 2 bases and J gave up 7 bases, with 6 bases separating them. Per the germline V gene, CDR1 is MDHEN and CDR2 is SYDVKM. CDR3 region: CASSLAENEQFF. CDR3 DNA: TGTGCCAGCAGTTTAGCCGAAAATGAGCAGTTCTTC.

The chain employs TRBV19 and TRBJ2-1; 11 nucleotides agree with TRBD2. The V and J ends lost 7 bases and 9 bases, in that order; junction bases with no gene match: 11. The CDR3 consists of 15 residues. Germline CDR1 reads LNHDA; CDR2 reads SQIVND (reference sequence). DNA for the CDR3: TGTGCCAGTACCCCTAGCGGGGGGTCCCGCGGTGAGCAGTTCTTC. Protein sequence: CASTPSGGSRGEQFF.

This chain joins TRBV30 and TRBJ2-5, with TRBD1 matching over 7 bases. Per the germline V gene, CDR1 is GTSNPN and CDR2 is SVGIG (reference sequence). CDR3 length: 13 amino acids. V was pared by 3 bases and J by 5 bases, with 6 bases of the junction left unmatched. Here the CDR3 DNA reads TGTGCCTGGAGAAAGACAGGGACGGAGACCCAGTACTTC. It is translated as CAWRKTGTETQYF.

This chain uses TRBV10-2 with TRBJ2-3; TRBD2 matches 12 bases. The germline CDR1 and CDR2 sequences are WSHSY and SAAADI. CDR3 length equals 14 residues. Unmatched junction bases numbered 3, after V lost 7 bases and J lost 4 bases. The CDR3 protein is CASKSSGGADTQYF. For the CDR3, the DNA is TGCGCCAGCAAATCTAGCGGGGGGGCAGATACGCAGTATTTT.